These T cell receptor beta chains were read from a single sample in a study of shared clonotypes between healthy human individuals. TCRdb's table, derived via immunoSEQ multiplex PCR, lists solely in-frame clones and lacks some. The sample contains around 500,000 clones, approximately 84% of which appear only once. Sequenced input: PBMCs. The receptors were sampled from a woman aged 40 to 55 in good health. Some clones in this sample may be carry-over from other donors' samples. Both conserved end residues are trimmed from each CDR3. A D gene is named only where the DNA matches it firmly. The listing skips clone size in some rows; elsewhere it reads once, few, many or a size class.

d_call	j_call	v_call	clone_size	cdr3_aa
TRBD2	TRBJ2-2	TRBV4-2	-	ASSQDLLAGGPNTGELF
-	TRBJ2-7	TRBV10-2	-	ASTGLAQQY
-	TRBJ2-1	TRBV11-2	-	ASSSSRNEQF
-	TRBJ1-1	TRBV19	-	ASSRSVGAVSTEAF
TRBD1	TRBJ2-7	TRBV28	-	ASSLLSSGDRWNEQY
TRBD1	TRBJ1-5	TRBV7-9	-	ASSLALGTAQPQH
-	TRBJ2-1	TRBV5-1	-	ASSPWIGYEQF
-	TRBJ2-2	TRBV27	-	ASTPRGRLNTGELF
TRBD2	TRBJ2-7	TRBV6-1	once	ASSESREGQQY
-	TRBJ2-5	TRBV6-6	-	ASGGVRESEQY
TRBD2	TRBJ2-7	TRBV5-1	-	ASSPEGRTSLGEQY
-	TRBJ2-7	TRBV25-1	many	ASSDSFDRSSYEQY
TRBD2	TRBJ2-3	TRBV7-2	-	ATLLGASGSTDTQY
TRBD1	TRBJ1-1	TRBV19	few	ASRDRPSHMNTEAF
-	TRBJ2-1	TRBV5-8	once	ASSLQQGGYNEQF
-	TRBJ2-3	TRBV28	-	ASSLGTTDTQY
-	TRBJ2-1	TRBV10-1	-	ASSESMGNEQF
TRBD1	TRBJ2-3	TRBV5-1	-	ASVQGWGTDTQY
-	TRBJ2-1	TRBV9	-	ASSASGYNEQF
-	TRBJ2-7	TRBV6-6	-	ASSLGQNYEQY
-	TRBJ2-7	TRBV7-8	-	ASSPRDSNSYEQY
-	TRBJ2-1	TRBV2	-	ASTGQWSANEQF
-	TRBJ1-2	TRBV28	few	ASTWGSGYGYT
-	TRBJ2-5	TRBV28	-	ATVRGGERTQY
-	TRBJ2-7	TRBV5-1	-	ASSFFPGESYEQY
-	TRBJ2-3	TRBV30	-	AWGTGPRAAQY
-	TRBJ1-1	TRBV28	-	ASSFGHLNTEAF
-	TRBJ2-5	TRBV30	-	AWRKGEKETQY
-	TRBJ1-5	TRBV4-2	-	ASSQDQGHRDQPQH
TRBD1	TRBJ2-2	TRBV6-6	-	ASEVQGESGELF
-	-	TRBV2	once	ASSAGPHQETQY
-	TRBJ2-1	TRBV7-9	-	ASSLGYFNEQF
TRBD2	TRBJ2-1	TRBV29-1	-	SAISGRAYNEQF
TRBD2	TRBJ2-7	TRBV7-6	-	ASSSYSGAYEQY
TRBD1	TRBJ1-5	TRBV18	many	ASSPDRGDNQPQH
-	TRBJ1-2	TRBV9	-	ASSVESRGRSYGYT
-	TRBJ1-2	TRBV10-1	-	ASSAEPSYGYT
-	TRBJ2-3	TRBV1	-	TSSQDQVMGTSGRDTQY
-	TRBJ2-1	TRBV9	few	ASSVDRDNEQF
-	TRBJ2-7	TRBV2	-	ASSEVRTSYEQY
-	TRBJ1-5	TRBV19	-	ASTPMGNQPQH
-	TRBJ2-1	TRBV12-5	-	ASGIDRNEQF
-	TRBJ2-3	TRBV10-3	-	AIGLLDTQY
TRBD2	TRBJ2-1	TRBV28	-	ASSSLQRGAYNEQF